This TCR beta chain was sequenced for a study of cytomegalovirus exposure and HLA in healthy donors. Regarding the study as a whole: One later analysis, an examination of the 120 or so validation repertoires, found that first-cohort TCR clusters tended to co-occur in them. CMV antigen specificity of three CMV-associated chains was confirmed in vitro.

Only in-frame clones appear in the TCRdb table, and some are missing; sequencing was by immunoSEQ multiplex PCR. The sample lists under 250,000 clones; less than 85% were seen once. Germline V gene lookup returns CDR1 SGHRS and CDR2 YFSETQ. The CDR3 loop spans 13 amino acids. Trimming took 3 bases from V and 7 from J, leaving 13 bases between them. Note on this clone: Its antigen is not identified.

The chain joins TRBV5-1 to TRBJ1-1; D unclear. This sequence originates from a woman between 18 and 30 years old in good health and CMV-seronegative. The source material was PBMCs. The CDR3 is CASSSDRQGEAFF. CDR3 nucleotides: TGCGCCAGCAGCTCTGACCGACAAGGTGAAGCTTTCTTT.